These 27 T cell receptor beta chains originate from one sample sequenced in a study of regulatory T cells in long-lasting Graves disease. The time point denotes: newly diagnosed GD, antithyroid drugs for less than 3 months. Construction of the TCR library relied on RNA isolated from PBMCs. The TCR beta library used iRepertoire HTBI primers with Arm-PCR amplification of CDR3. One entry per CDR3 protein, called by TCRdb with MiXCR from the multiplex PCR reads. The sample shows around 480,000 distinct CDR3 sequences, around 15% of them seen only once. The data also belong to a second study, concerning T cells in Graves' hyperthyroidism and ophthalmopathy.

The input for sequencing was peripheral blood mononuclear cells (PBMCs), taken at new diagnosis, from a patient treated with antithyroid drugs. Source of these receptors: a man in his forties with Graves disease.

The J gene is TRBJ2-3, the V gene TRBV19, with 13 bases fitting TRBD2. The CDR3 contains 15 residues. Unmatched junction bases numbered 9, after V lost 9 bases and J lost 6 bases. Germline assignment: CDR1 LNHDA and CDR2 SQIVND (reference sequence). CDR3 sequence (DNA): TGTGCCAGCCAACTGACTAGCGGGAGGTGGGATACGCAGTATTTT. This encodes CASQLTSGRWDTQYF.

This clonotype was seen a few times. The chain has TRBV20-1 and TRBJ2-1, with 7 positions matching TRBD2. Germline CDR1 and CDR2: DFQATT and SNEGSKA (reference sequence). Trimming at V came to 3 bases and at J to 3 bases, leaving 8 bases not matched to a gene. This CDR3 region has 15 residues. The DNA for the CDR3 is TGCAGTGCTAGGGGGTTTGGCGGGGGCTACAATGAGCAGTTCTTC. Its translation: CSARGFGGGYNEQFF.

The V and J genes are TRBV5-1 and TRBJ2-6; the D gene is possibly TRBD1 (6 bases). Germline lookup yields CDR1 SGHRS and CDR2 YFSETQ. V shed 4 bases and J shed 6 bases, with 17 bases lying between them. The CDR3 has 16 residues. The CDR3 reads CASSARTALEANVLTF. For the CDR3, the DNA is TGCGCCAGCAGCGCGAGGACAGCTCTGGAGGCCAACGTCCTGACTTTC.

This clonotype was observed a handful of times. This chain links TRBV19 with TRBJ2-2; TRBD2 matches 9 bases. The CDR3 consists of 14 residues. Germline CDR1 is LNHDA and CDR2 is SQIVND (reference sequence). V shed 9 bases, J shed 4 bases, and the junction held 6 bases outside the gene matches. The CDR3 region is CASQGREGTGELFF. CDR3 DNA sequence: TGTGCCAGCCAAGGGCGGGAGGGCACCGGGGAGCTGTTTTTT.

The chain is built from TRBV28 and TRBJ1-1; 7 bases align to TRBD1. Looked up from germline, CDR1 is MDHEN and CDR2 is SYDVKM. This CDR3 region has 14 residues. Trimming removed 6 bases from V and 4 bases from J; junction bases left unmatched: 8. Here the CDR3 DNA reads TGTGCCAGCAGGTCTACAGGGGTAGGCACTGAAGCTTTCTTT. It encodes CASRSTGVGTEAFF.

The CDR3 loop reads CATSPGPGELFF. DNA of the CDR3: TGTGCCACCAGTCCGGGCCCCGGGGAGCTGTTTTTT. This chain connects TRBV24-1 to TRBJ2-2; unclear D gene. The CDR3 runs 12 residues. Per germline, CDR1 KGHDR and CDR2 SFDVKD. V lost 6 bases and J lost 6, with 7 bases in between.

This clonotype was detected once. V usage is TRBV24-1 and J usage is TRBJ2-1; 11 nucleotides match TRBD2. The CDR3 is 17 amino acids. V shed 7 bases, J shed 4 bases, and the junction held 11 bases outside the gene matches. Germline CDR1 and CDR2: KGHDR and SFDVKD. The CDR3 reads CATSRGGLAAFYNEQFF. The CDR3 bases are TGTGCCACCAGCAGAGGGGGACTAGCGGCTTTTTACAATGAGCAGTTCTTC.

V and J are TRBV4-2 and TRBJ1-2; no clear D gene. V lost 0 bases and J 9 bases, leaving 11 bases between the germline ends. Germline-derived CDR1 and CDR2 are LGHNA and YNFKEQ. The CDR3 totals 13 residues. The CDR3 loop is CASSQDPGSRYTF. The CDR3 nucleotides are TGTGCCAGCAGCCAAGATCCGGGGTCCCGCTACACCTTC.

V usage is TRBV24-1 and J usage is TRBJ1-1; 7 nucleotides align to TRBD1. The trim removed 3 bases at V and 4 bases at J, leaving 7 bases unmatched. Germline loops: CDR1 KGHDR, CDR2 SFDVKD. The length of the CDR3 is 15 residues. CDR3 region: CATSDPTGWCTEAFF. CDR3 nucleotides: TGTGCCACCAGTGATCCGACAGGGTGGTGCACTGAAGCTTTCTTT.

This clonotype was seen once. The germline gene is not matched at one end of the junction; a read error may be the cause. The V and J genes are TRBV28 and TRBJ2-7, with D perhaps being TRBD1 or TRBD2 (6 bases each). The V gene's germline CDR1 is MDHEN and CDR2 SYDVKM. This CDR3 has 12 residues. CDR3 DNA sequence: TGTGTCAGCAGTCGGGGGCCCTACGAGCAGTACTTC. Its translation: CVSSRGPYEQYF.

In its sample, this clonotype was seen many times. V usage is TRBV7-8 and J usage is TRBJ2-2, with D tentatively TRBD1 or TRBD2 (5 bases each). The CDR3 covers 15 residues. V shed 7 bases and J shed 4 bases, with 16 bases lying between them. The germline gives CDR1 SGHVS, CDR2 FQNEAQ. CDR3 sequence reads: CASTPGTRLTGELFF. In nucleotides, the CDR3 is TGTGCCAGCACCCCCGGGACCAGACTCACCGGGGAGCTGTTTTTT.

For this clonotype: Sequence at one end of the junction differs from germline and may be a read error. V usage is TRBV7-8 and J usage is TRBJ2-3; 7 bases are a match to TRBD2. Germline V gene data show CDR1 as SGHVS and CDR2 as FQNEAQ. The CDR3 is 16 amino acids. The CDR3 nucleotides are TGTGCCGGCAGCTTAATTGCGGGAGTTCGCACAGATACGCAGTATTTT. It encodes CAGSLIAGVRTDTQYF.

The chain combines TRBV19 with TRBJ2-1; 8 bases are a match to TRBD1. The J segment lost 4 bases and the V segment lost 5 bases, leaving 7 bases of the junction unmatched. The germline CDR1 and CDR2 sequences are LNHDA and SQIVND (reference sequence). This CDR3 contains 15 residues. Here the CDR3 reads CASSFRRDRYNEQFF. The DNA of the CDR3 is TGTGCCAGTAGTTTCCGACGGGACAGGTACAATGAGCAGTTCTTC.

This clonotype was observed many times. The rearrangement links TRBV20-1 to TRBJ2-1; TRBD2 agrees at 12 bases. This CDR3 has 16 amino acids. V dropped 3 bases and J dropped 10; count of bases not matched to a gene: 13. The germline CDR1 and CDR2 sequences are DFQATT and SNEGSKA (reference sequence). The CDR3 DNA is TGCAGTGCTAGTACCCTAGCGGGAGGGCCCATGGGGGAGCAGTTCTTC. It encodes CSASTLAGGPMGEQFF.

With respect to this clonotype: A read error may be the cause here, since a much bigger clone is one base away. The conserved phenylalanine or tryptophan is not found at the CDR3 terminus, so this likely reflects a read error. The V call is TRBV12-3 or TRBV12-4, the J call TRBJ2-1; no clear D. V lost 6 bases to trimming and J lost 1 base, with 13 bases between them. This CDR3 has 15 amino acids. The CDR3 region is CASSSSWGSYNEQFL. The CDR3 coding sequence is TGTGCCAGCAGCTCCTCCTGGGGATCCTACAATGAGCAGTTCCTC.

As DNA, the CDR3 is TGCAGCGTCGGATATTGGGGACAGAAAAACTACGAGCAGTACTTC. Translated, it gives CSVGYWGQKNYEQYF. The gene calls are TRBV29-1 and TRBJ2-7, with 7 nucleotides matching TRBD1. The germline gives CDR1 SQVTM, CDR2 ANQGSEA. The CDR3 runs to 15 residues. V lost 6 bases, J lost 3 bases, and 14 bases stayed unmatched.

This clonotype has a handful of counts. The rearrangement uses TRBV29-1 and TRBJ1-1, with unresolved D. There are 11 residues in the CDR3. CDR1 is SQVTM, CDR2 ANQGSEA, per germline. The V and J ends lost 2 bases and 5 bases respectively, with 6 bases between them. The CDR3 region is CSVEWATEAFF. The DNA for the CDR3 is TGCAGCGTTGAATGGGCAACTGAAGCTTTCTTT.

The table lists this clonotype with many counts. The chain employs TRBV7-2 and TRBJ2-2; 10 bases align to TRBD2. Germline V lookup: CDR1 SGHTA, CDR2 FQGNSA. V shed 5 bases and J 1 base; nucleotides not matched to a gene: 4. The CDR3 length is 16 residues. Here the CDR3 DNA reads TGTGCCAGCAGCGCCTGGACTAGCGGGAACACCGGGGAGCTGTTTTTT. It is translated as CASSAWTSGNTGELFF.

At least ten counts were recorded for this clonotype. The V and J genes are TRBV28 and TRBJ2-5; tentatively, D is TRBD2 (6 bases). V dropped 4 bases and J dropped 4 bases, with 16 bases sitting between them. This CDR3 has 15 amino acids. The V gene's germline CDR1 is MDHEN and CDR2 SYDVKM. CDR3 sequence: CASSSWIQGGETQYF. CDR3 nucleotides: TGTGCCAGCAGTTCCTGGATCCAGGGAGGAGAGACCCAGTACTTC.

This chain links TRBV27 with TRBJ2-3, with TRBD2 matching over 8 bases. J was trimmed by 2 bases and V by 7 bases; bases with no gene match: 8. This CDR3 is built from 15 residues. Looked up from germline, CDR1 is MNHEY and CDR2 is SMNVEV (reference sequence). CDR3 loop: CASKQRERDTDTQYF. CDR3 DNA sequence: TGTGCCAGCAAACAGCGGGAGAGAGACACAGATACGCAGTATTTT.

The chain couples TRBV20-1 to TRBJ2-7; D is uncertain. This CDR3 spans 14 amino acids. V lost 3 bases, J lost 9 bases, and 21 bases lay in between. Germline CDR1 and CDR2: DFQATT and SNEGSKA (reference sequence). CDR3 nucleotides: TGCAGTGCTAGTCCCCCTCCCGGCCGCAACGGGCAGTACTTC. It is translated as CSASPPPGRNGQYF.

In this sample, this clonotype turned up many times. CDR3 residues: CASSSFHGAYGYTF. The CDR3 DNA sequence: TGTGCCAGCAGTTCCTTCCATGGGGCCTATGGCTACACCTTC. The chain carries TRBV28 and TRBJ1-2; TRBD1 is a possible D gene (5 bases). This CDR3 has 14 amino acids. The germline V and J ends were trimmed by 4 bases and 4 bases, with 13 bases remaining between them. The germline V gene encodes CDR1 MDHEN and CDR2 SYDVKM.

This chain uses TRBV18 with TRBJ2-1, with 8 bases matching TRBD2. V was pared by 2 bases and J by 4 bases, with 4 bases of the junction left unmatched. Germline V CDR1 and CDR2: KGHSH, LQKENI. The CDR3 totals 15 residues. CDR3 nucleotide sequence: TGTGCCAGCTCACCAGTAGCGGGGACTTACAATGAGCAGTTCTTC. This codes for CASSPVAGTYNEQFF.

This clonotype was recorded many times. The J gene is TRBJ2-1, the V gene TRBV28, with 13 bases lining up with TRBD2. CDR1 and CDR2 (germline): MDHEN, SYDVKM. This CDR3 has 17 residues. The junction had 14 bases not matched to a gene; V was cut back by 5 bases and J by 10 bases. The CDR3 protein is CASSNDREGLAGLEQFF. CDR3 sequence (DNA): TGTGCCAGCAGTAATGACAGGGAGGGACTAGCGGGATTAGAGCAGTTCTTC.

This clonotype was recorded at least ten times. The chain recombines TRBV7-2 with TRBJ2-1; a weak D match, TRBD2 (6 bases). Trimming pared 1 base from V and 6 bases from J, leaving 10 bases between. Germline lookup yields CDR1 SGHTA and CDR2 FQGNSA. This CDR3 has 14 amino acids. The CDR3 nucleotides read TGTGCCAGCAGCTTAGATCTACTAGCCAATGAGCAGTTCTTC. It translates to CASSLDLLANEQFF.

CDR3 DNA sequence: TGTGCCAGCAGCCTTAAAACAGGGGGTGCCTACGAGCAGTACTTC. Translation: CASSLKTGGAYEQYF. The rearrangement joins TRBV27 to TRBJ2-7; 8 bases are a match to TRBD1. Germline V gene sequence: CDR1 MNHEY, CDR2 SMNVEV (reference sequence). CDR3 length equals 15 residues. V gave up 6 bases and J gave up 2 bases; unmatched junction bases: 9.

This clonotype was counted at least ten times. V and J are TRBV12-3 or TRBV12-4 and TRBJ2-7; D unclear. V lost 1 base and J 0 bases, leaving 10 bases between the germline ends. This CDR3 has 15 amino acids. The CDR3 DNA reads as TGTGCCAGCAGTTTAGGTGCGTTGAGCTCCTACGAGCAGTACTTC. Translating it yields CASSLGALSSYEQYF.